The table lists the clone carrying this T cell receptor (beta chain) with many counts. What it binds is not known. The CDR3 loop spans 15 amino acids. Germline assignment: CDR1 SGHTA and CDR2 FQGNSA. V lost 3 bases to trimming and J lost 1 base; unmatched junction nucleotides: 5. The data are from a study of T cells in Graves' hyperthyroidism and ophthalmopathy. Amplified TCR beta CDR3 regions came from RNA transcripts. HTBI primers were used for first-round RT-PCR of the TCR CDR3. TCRdb re-called the multiplex PCR reads through MiXCR, storing one row per CDR3 protein. The data show some 360,000 distinct CDR3 sequences, 15% to 20% seen once. Active moderate-to-severe ophthalmopathy, Clinical Activity Score at least 3, NOSPECS at least 4, under 3 months' duration. About 9.4 ml fresh peripheral blood yielded the PBMCs. The study's findings and limits: Stable hyperthyroidism was told apart from ophthalmopathy by a model built on 13 V-J features. Most thyroid clonotypes with frequency above 0.001 were detected in blood.

This TCR was sampled from a woman aged 40 to 50 with Graves' ophthalmopathy. Sequenced sample: blood. This chain uses TRBV7-2 with TRBJ2-5, with 7 bases lining up with TRBD2. CDR3 sequence: CASSLGGGSQETQYF. The CDR3 DNA reads TGTGCCAGCAGCTTGGGGGGGGGGAGCCAAGAGACCCAGTACTTC.